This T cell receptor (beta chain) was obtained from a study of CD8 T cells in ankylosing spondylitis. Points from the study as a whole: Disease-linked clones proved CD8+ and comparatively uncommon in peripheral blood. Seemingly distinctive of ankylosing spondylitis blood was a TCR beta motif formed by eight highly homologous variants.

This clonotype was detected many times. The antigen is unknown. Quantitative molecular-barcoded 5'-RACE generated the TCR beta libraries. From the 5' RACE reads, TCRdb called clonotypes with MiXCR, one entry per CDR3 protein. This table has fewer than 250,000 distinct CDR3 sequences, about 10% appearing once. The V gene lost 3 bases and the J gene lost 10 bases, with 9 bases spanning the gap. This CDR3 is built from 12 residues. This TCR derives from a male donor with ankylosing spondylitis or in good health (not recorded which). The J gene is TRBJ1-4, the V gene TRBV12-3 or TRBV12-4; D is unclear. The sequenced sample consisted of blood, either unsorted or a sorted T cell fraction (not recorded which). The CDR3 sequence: CASSFGEGKLFF. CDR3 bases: TGTGCCAGCAGTTTCGGGGAGGGAAAACTGTTTTTT.